This T cell receptor beta chain was sequenced during a study of cytomegalovirus exposure and HLA in healthy donors. Findings of the study overall: Rates of TCR association differed by HLA locus in a later analysis, with DRB1 highest and HLA-C lowest.

On this clone: Its antigen is not identified.

The PCR employed 60 Vbeta primers together with 13 Jbeta primers. Generated by immunoSEQ multiplex PCR, the TCRdb table keeps only in-frame clones and is missing some. This table holds 100,000 to 150,000 clones, roughly 83% found once. Trimming removed 7 bases from V and 1 base from J, with 13 bases in between. In germline, CDR1 is MDHEN, CDR2 SYDVKM. The CDR3 length is 14 residues. Sequencing used PBMCs. This receptor was obtained from a man between 40 and 49 years old in good health and CMV-seronegative. The V gene is TRBV28, the J gene TRBJ1-1, with D possibly being TRBD1 (6 bases). The chain's CDR3 is CASTPPDRNTEAFF. CDR3 DNA sequence: TGTGCCAGCACCCCGCCGGACAGGAACACTGAAGCTTTCTTT.